These T cell receptor beta chains were read from a single sample in a study of beta chain features in type 1 diabetes. Measured with immunoSEQ multiplex PCR; TCRdb has only the in-frame clones, and not every one. The data hold fewer than 45,000 clones, with almost 65% observed a single time. Specimen: Tregs from blood. These receptors all come from a young woman in good health. CDR3s include the opening cysteine and the closing phenylalanine or tryptophan. The D gene is left open where the match is weak. Only part of the rows carry a size: once, few, many, or a class if the clone is expanded.

clone size	D gene	V gene	J gene	CDR3 DNA	CDR3 protein
few	TRBD2	TRBV7-2	TRBJ2-2	TGTGCCAGCAGCTCCCCACTCTTCGGACTAGCGGGAGTTTCCGGGGAGCTGTTTTTT	CASSSPLFGLAGVSGELFF
.	.	TRBV18	TRBJ1-5	TGTGCCAGCTCACCTAACGAGGGTCAGCCCCAGCATTTT	CASSPNEGQPQHF
.	TRBD1	TRBV28	TRBJ2-5	TGTGCCAGCAGTACCGGACAGGAACGGGAGACCCAGTACTTC	CASSTGQERETQYF
.	TRBD2	TRBV30	TRBJ2-1	TGTGCCTGGAGACCCACTAGCGGAGCCTACAATGAGCAGTTCTTC	CAWRPTSGAYNEQFF
.	.	TRBV30	TRBJ2-7	TGTGCCTGGACCCCACAGGGTACCTACGAGCAGTACTTC	CAWTPQGTYEQYF
.	TRBD1	TRBV7-2	TRBJ1-5	TGTGCCAGCAGCTTGGGACAGGGTGAACAGCCCCAGCATTTT	CASSLGQGEQPQHF
once	TRBD1	TRBV7-2	TRBJ1-4	TGTGCCAGCAGCTTAGCGGGCAGGGGGAATGAAAAACTGTTTTTT	CASSLAGRGNEKLFF
few	TRBD1	TRBV4-2	TRBJ2-1	TGTGCCAGCAGCCAGGGGACAGCGAGCTCCTACAATGAGCAGTTCTTC	CASSQGTASSYNEQFF
few	.	TRBV27	TRBJ2-5	TGTGCCAGCAGTTTCGGGGTGAGGGAGACCCAGTACTTC	CASSFGVRETQYF
.	TRBD2	TRBV7-8	TRBJ2-1	TGTGCCAGCAGCTTAGGGGCTAGCGGTTACAATGAGCAGTTCTTC	CASSLGASGYNEQFF
.	TRBD2	TRBV27	TRBJ2-3	TGTGCCAGCACTGCCCACACTCGACCGGGACTAGCGGCCCCCGGTACGCAGTATTTT	CASTAHTRPGLAAPGTQYF
once	.	TRBV5-1	TRBJ2-2	TGCGCCAGCAGCTTCCAGGGGAACACCGGGGCGCTGTTTTTT	CASSFQGNTGALFF
.	.	TRBV5-1	TRBJ2-1	TGCGCCAGCAGCTTGGGGAGCGGTTTGAGCTCCTACAATGAGCAGTTCTTC	CASSLGSGLSSYNEQFF
.	TRBD1	TRBV27	TRBJ2-3	TGTGCCAGCACCAACAGGGGAAGTGCGGCAGATACGCAGTATTTT	CASTNRGSAADTQYF
.	TRBD2	TRBV27	TRBJ2-7	TGTGCCAGCACCGGGACTAGCGTTTACGAGCAGTACTTC	CASTGTSVYEQYF
.	TRBD1	TRBV18	TRBJ2-6	TGTGCCAGCTCACCACAGGGGGCCTTCTCTGGGGCCAACGTCCTGACTTTC	CASSPQGAFSGANVLTF
.	TRBD1	TRBV29-1	TRBJ2-5	TGCAGCGTTAGACAGGGGCGACAAGAGACCCAGTACTTC	CSVRQGRQETQYF
.	.	TRBV7-8	TRBJ2-5	TGTGCCAGCAGCTTACCCAGGGGCCAAGAGACCCAGTACTTC	CASSLPRGQETQYF
few	TRBD1	TRBV14	TRBJ2-7	TGTGCCAGCAGCCAAGTTAGGGGGCTGGGGAAATACGAGCAGTACTTC	CASSQVRGLGKYEQYF
.	TRBD2	TRBV7-2	TRBJ2-1	TGTGCCAGCAGCTTAGTCCCGAGCGGGAGGTCCTACAATGAGCAGTTCTTC	CASSLVPSGRSYNEQFF
few	.	TRBV29-1	TRBJ2-7	TGCAGCGTTGTTCTACAGGCCTACGCTAAGCAGTACTTC	CSVVLQAYAKQYF
few	.	TRBV27	TRBJ1-3	TGTGCCAGCAGTCCTGACAGACGCTCTGGAAACACCATATATTTT	CASSPDRRSGNTIYF
.	.	TRBV4-1	TRBJ2-7	TGCGCCAGCAGCCGTACCGGGACTGGGGCCCACGAGCAGTACTTC	CASSRTGTGAHEQYF
medium-sized	.	TRBV7-2	TRBJ2-6	TGTGCCAGCAGCTTAATGGCATCTCTCTCTGGGGCCAACGTCCTGACTTTC	CASSLMASLSGANVLTF
few	.	TRBV5-6	TRBJ2-1	TGTGCCAGCAGCTTGGTTTCGGGAGATGAGCAGTTCTTC	CASSLVSGDEQFF
.	TRBD1	TRBV5-1	TRBJ2-3	TGCGCCAGCAGCTTGGAGGGACAGGGTGTGTATTTT	CASSLEGQGVYF
.	.	TRBV7-9	TRBJ2-7	TGTGCCAGCAGCTTAGCTATATTCTACGAGCAGTACTTC	CASSLAIFYEQYF
few	TRBD1	TRBV19	TRBJ1-5	TGTGCCAGTTCTGGTAGAGGGGACAGCGATCAACAGCCCCAGCATTTT	CASSGRGDSDQQPQHF
.	TRBD1	TRBV6-5	TRBJ2-6	TGTGCCAGCAGAGACAGGGGATCCGGGGCCAACGTCCTGACTTTC	CASRDRGSGANVLTF
.	.	TRBV18	TRBJ2-1	TGTGCCAGCTCACGGCAGGTGACAGCTTCCTACAATGAGCAGTTCTTC	CASSRQVTASYNEQFF